Included here is one T cell receptor beta chain sequence, with context. Its antigen target is currently unknown. No clone much larger than this one lies a single base away; base qualities are absent. The identical CDR3 is also encoded by other nucleotide sequences in the sample. The data belong to a study of PD-L1 blockade in urothelial cancer (dated by TCRdb to 2016 to 2017). As for the study more broadly: Therapy was started around 2014 for all patients, and atezolizumab 1,200 mg was administered intravenously every 3 weeks. Pretreatment tumor samples, along with matched peripheral blood collected serially before and after atezolizumab treatment, underwent TCR sequencing. Pretreatment blood TCR-seq was available for under 35 patients, at least one posttreatment blood collection was obtained for some 24 patients, and tumor TCR-seq was available for some 24 patients. Blood samples were analyzed 3 weeks after the start of treatment (second dose) and 6 weeks after the start of treatment. Durable clinical benefit meant progression-free survival longer than 6 months, and TCR features were also tested against progression-free and overall survival. In the same patients, pretreatment tumors underwent whole exome sequencing and RNA sequencing in addition to TCR sequencing. Blood samples gave a median of 141,255 T cells and under 85,000 unique TCRs, with a median clonality of approximately 0.08. An ECOG performance status of 0 or 1 was recorded for the patients, and 0 to 3 prior chemotherapy regimens had been received by the patients. Nine patients reached durable clinical benefit, while 20 patients did not. The study was an exploratory multi-omic analysis of somatic, immune and clinical correlates of response to PD-L1 blockade with atezolizumab in urothelial cancer. About nine tenths of the roughly 29 patients were males with bladder-origin urothelial cancer, and about 65% of the roughly 29 reported a prior smoking history. Study-level results and caveats: Improved progression-free and overall survival was associated with having pretreatment peripheral blood TCR clonality below the median. Among patients with durable benefit, tumor-associated TCR clones showed greater expansion in peripheral blood 3 weeks after treatment started (n of about 21, p = 0.022). Because the sample size was small (n ≈ 27) and many exploratory analyses were performed, the results are intended to be hypothesis-generating.

From cysteine to phenylalanine, the CDR3 is 13 amino acids long. Just CDR3 DNA is preserved here, 39 bases in frame from base 1. In the germline V gene, CDR1 corresponds to SGHRS and CDR2 to YFSETQ. At the junction V is shortened by 3 bases and J by 3 bases; bases outside the gene matches: 2. To estimate absolute template abundance from read counts, synthetic TCR analog templates were spiked into each PCR. TCRbeta CDR3 regions were amplified from genomic DNA with bias-controlled V and J gene primers using the immunoSEQ assay. Sequencing of rearranged TCRbeta segments was performed at approximately 20X coverage. On the authors' methods: Sequencing errors were corrected by clustering and CDR3s were annotated against IMGT to assign V, D and J genes. Only productive TCRbeta rearrangements were used in downstream analyses, excluding out-of-frame or stop-codon sequences. Clonality was calculated as one minus the Shannon entropy normalized by the log of the number of unique productive sequences. Clones differing between time points or between blood and tumor were identified by Fisher's exact test with Benjamini-Hochberg correction at adjusted p below 0.01. TCRdb provides this immuneACCESS table in a form limited to in-frame rearrangements. Some clones are lacking; in checked studies, under half of them reflect an unresolved V gene, and why the rest are absent is not known. D and trimming come from the DNA, and the V and J calls and clone size come from that table. For this sample the table gives 75,000 to 95,000 clones, of which more than 85% were detected only once. The leading ten clones occupy over 0.7% of the sample.

Sample time point, as interpreted from the label and publication: peripheral blood 6 weeks after treatment start. A cohort of 25 to 30 patients with locally advanced or metastatic urothelial carcinoma, treated at Memorial Sloan Kettering on a trial protocol, was included. Peripheral blood mononuclear cells were collected pretreatment and during treatment, at between 1 and 8 total time points per patient. The Qiagen DNeasy Blood extraction kit was used to purify genomic DNA from total PBMCs and tumor samples. PBMCs were collected pretreatment and during treatment and were isolated and stored as previously described.

The receptor chain draws on TRBV5-1 and TRBJ2-5; TRBD2 lines up with 7 middle nucleotides. The TCR sequence derives from a woman older than 75 with urothelial cancer. Sequences were derived from PBMCs, sampled around atezolizumab (anti-PD-L1) treatment. DNA sequence: TGCGCCAGCAGCTCGGGAGGAGAAGAGACCCAGTACTTC. Translated, it reads CASSSGGEETQYF.